A single sample is the source of the 30 T cell receptor beta chains below, sequenced in a study of shared clonotypes between healthy human individuals (dated by TCRdb to 2018 to 2020). Receptor libraries were prepared by the immunoSEQ multiplex PCR assay. Sourced from immuneACCESS, this table was stored by TCRdb with only in-frame sequences that have V and J called. A share of the clones is absent; for the studies checked, an unresolved V gene accounts for under half, and the remainder has no known explanation. Here the sample has roughly 2.2 million clones; 85% to 95% occur a single time. The top ten constitute 0.37% of the sample. Sequencing was done on a sample of naive CD4+ T cells from PBMCs. This specimen's cell subset or site label, per the study, means: CD45RA+ positively selected. These receptors originate from a man between 18 and 35 years old in good health. Some clones in this sample may be carry-over from other donors' samples.

V is TRBV5-6 and J is TRBJ2-1; the D gene is possibly TRBD2 (6 bases). With 3 bases removed from V and 0 bases from J, the gap between germline ends came to 22 bases. CDR1 and CDR2 (germline): SGHDT, YYEEEE. This CDR3 is 19 amino acids long. The CDR3 DNA is TGTGCCAGCAGCTACCTTATGGGGGGAGTCCCAAGCTCCTACAATGAGCAGTTCTTC. Its protein product is CASSYLMGGVPSSYNEQFF.

The rearrangement links TRBV5-1 to TRBJ2-6, with D perhaps TRBD1 (5 bases). The V and J ends lost 0 bases and 2 bases respectively, with 9 bases between them. This CDR3 is built from 16 residues. CDR1 and CDR2 from the germline V gene are SGHRS and YFSETQ. The CDR3 DNA sequence: TGCGCCAGCAGCTTGGCAAGGGGAACTGGGGCCAACGTCCTGACTTTC. Its protein product is CASSLARGTGANVLTF.

Turning to this clone: Additional DNA sequences in this sample encode the identical CDR3. CDR3 in amino acids: CASSLNRDTQYF. Written as DNA, the CDR3 is TGCGCCAGCAGCTTGAACAGGGACACGCAGTATTTT. This sequence joins TRBV5-1 and TRBJ2-3, with a weak D call TRBD1 (6 bases). The CDR3 sequence is 12 residues long. Per the germline V gene, CDR1 is SGHRS and CDR2 is YFSETQ. V lost 1 base to trimming and J lost 9 bases, with 9 bases between them.

V is TRBV28 and J is TRBJ2-2; maybe TRBD2 (6 bases). Trimming removed 1 base from V and 5 bases from J, with 14 bases in between. CDR1 and CDR2 (germline): MDHEN, SYDVKM. CDR3 length equals 16 residues. The CDR3 DNA reads as TGTGCCAGCAGTTTATCCTCCGGGGGATGGACCGGGGAGCTGTTTTTT. Its protein product is CASSLSSGGWTGELFF.

The CDR3 sequence: CASSPGLGPYEQYF. CDR3 DNA: TGCGCCAGCAGCCCCGGGTTAGGGCCCTACGAGCAGTACTTC. The rearrangement uses TRBV4-3 and TRBJ2-5, with D uncertain. Judging by the DNA end, TRBJ2-7 fits better; the J call may be wrong. The germline CDR1 and CDR2 sequences are LGHNA and YSLEER. This CDR3 has 14 residues.

This clone has a single count. The chain is built from TRBV18 and TRBJ2-7, with 9 bases matching TRBD1. J gave up 4 bases and V 2 bases, and 6 bases lay outside the gene matches. The CDR3 has 15 residues. Germline CDR1 KGHSH, CDR2 LQKENI. CDR3 nucleotides: TGTGCCAGCTCACCATCTACAGGGGGCCAATACGAGCAGTACTTC. It encodes CASSPSTGGQYEQYF. Full variable domain (rest looked up from reference TRBV18 and TRBJ2-7): NAGVMQNPRHLVRRRGQEARLRCSPMKGHSHVYWYRQLPEEGLKFMVYLQKENIIDESGMPKERFSAEFPKEGPSILRIQQVVRGDSAAYFCASSPSTGGQYEQYFGPGTRLTVT.

As regards this clone: Additional DNA sequences in this sample encode the identical CDR3. DNA for the CDR3: TGTGCCAGCAGCCCAAGACCTAGCGGCTCCTACAATGAGCAGTTCTTC. It specifies CASSPRPSGSYNEQFF. The genes are TRBV7-3 and TRBJ2-1; 7 bases are a match to TRBD2. The CDR3 consists of 16 residues. CDR1 is SGHTA, CDR2 FQGTGA, per germline. After removal of 5 bases from V and 0 bases from J, the junction contained 7 bases not matched to a gene.

The J gene is TRBJ2-3, the V gene TRBV4-3; D assignment may be TRBD1 or TRBD2 (5 bases each). This CDR3 spans 16 amino acids. Trimming took off 0 bases at V and 3 bases at J, with 13 bases between the two ends. CDR1 is LGHNA, CDR2 YSLEER, per germline. The CDR3 reads CASSQDRRGATDTQYF. The CDR3 DNA sequence: TGCGCCAGCAGCCAAGATCGGAGAGGGGCTACAGATACGCAGTATTTT.

The chain combines TRBV6-1 with TRBJ2-1, with 12 positions matching TRBD2. The CDR3 is 14 residues long. Germline trimming cut 7 bases from V and 14 bases from J; bases unmatched to any gene: 12. Germline V CDR1 and CDR2: MNHNS, SASEGT. CDR3 DNA: TGTGCCAGCATCCCCGTTGGTCTAGCGGGAGGGGAGTTCTTC. The encoded protein is CASIPVGLAGGEFF.

As concerns this clone: This same CDR3 is encoded by further DNA sequences in the sample. The V gene is TRBV7-2, the J gene TRBJ2-2, with 7 bases identical to TRBD2. The germline gives CDR1 SGHTA, CDR2 FQGNSA. The CDR3 has 15 amino acids. The J segment lost 0 bases and the V segment lost 5 bases, leaving 3 bases of the junction unmatched. In DNA, the CDR3 is TGTGCCAGCAGCGTCAGCGGGACGAACACCGGGGAGCTGTTTTTT. It translates to CASSVSGTNTGELFF.

The rearrangement links TRBV28 to TRBJ1-1; D is unresolved. Germline V CDR1 and CDR2: MDHEN, SYDVKM. V lost 4 bases to trimming and J lost 5 bases, with 11 bases between them. The CDR3 extends over 13 amino acids. In DNA, the CDR3 is TGTGCCAGCAGTTCTTACGGGAGGACTGAAGCTTTCTTT. This translates into CASSSYGRTEAFF. The complete variable domain, with remaining parts taken from reference TRBV28 and TRBJ1-1, reads DVKVTQSSRYLVKRTGEKVFLECVQDMDHENMFWYRQDPGLGLRLIYFSYDVKMKEKGDIPEGYSVSREKKERFSLILESASTNQTSMYLCASSSYGRTEAFFGQGTRLTVV.

This rearrangement joins TRBV10-3 to TRBJ1-2, with D hard to call. V was pared by 4 bases and J by 0 bases, with 6 bases between. The CDR3 totals 13 residues. CDR1 and CDR2 (germline): ENHRY, SYGVKD. The CDR3 here is CAISAGANYGYTF. The CDR3 nucleotides are TGTGCCATCAGTGCGGGTGCTAACTATGGCTACACCTTC.

This clone has only one observation. Other nucleotide sequences from this sample produce the same CDR3. The chain uses TRBV10-3 and TRBJ2-5; 8 bases match TRBD1. With V trimmed by 4 bases and J by 4 bases, 5 bases remained unmatched. Germline V gene sequence: CDR1 ENHRY, CDR2 SYGVKD. The CDR3 is made up of 14 amino acids. DNA for the CDR3: TGTGCCATCAGTGGCGGACAGGGTGGAGAGACCCAGTACTTC. Translated: CAISGGQGGETQYF.

V usage is TRBV4-1 and J usage is TRBJ2-7; D possibly uses TRBD1 or TRBD2 (5 bases each). V dropped 4 bases and J dropped 5 bases, with 18 bases sitting between them. The CDR3 is 15 residues long. Germline CDR1 MGHRA, CDR2 YSYEKL. DNA for the CDR3: TGCGCCAGCAGCCCCCAGGTGAGGGACCGACACGAGCAGTACTTC. Amino acid sequence: CASSPQVRDRHEQYF.

V is TRBV5-1 and J is TRBJ1-2, with D perhaps TRBD1 (5 bases). V was pared by 2 bases and J by 2 bases, with 10 bases between. The CDR3 covers 14 residues. Per the germline V gene, CDR1 is SGHRS and CDR2 is YFSETQ. CDR3 bases: TGCGCCAGCAGCTTAGACCGGGACAACTATGGCTACACCTTC. This sequence encodes CASSLDRDNYGYTF.

The chain is built from TRBV4-2 and TRBJ2-5, with 10 bases identical to TRBD2. CDR3 length: 16 amino acids. Germline V CDR1 and CDR2: LGHNA, YNFKEQ. V lost 4 bases and J lost 5; bases outside the gene matches: 10. CDR3 sequence: CASSPSSGSRLETQYF. The CDR3, as DNA: TGTGCCAGCAGCCCGTCTAGCGGGAGTAGATTGGAGACCCAGTACTTC.

The chain's CDR3 is CASSLDGAKETQYF. In DNA form, the CDR3 reads TGTGCCAGCAGCCTCGACGGGGCGAAAGAGACCCAGTACTTC. The chain is built from TRBV7-9 and TRBJ2-5; D is possibly TRBD1 or TRBD2 (5 bases each). The CDR3 consists of 14 residues. Trimming removed 5 bases from V and 3 bases from J, with 13 bases in between. CDR1 is SEHNR, CDR2 FQNEAQ, per germline (reference sequence).

The rearrangement links TRBV5-1 to TRBJ2-1; D may match TRBD1 or TRBD2 (5 bases each). The V end lost 0 bases, the J end lost 0 bases, and 13 bases lay between the germline ends. This CDR3 spans 17 amino acids. Per the germline V gene, CDR1 is SGHRS and CDR2 is YFSETQ. CDR3 sequence reads: CASSLVSGTYSYNEQFF. CDR3 bases: TGCGCCAGCAGCTTGGTTTCCGGGACCTACTCCTACAATGAGCAGTTCTTC.

This chain uses TRBV7-3 with TRBJ2-7; 11 bases map to TRBD1. This CDR3 is built from 15 residues. CDR1 is SGHTA, CDR2 FQGTGA, per germline. With V trimmed by 1 base and J by 7 bases, 6 bases remained unmatched. The CDR3 loop reads CASSLMGQGGEEQYF. The CDR3 nucleotides are TGTGCCAGCAGCTTAATGGGACAGGGGGGAGAGGAGCAGTACTTC.

This sequence joins TRBV6-6 and TRBJ2-2; the D gene is possibly TRBD2 (5 bases). The CDR3 has 12 residues. Trimming took 6 bases from V and 6 from J, leaving 8 bases between them. Per germline, CDR1 MNHNY and CDR2 SVGAGI (reference sequence). The CDR3 loop is CASRTGAGELFF. The CDR3 DNA sequence: TGTGCCAGCAGAACCGGGGCCGGGGAGCTGTTTTTT.

This sequence joins TRBV5-6 and TRBJ2-4, with D maybe TRBD1 (6 bases). The germline CDR1 and CDR2 sequences are SGHDT and YYEEEE. CDR3 length: 16 residues. Trimming shortened V by 2 bases and J by 0 bases, and 12 bases separated the two germline ends. The CDR3 DNA reads TGTGCCAGCAGCTTCCGACAGGAGCTAGCCAAAAACATTCAGTACTTC. It codes for CASSFRQELAKNIQYF.

This clone was counted a single time. V and J are TRBV15 and TRBJ2-5, with D tentatively TRBD2 (5 bases). The germline V and J ends were trimmed by 0 bases and 5 bases, with 13 bases remaining between them. Germline V gene data show CDR1 as LNHNV and CDR2 as YYDKDF (reference sequence). This CDR3 has 15 residues. CDR3 in DNA: TGTGCCACCAGCAGAGAAGTCGGCGGGTCGGAGACCCAGTACTTC. Amino acid sequence: CATSREVGGSETQYF.

On this clone: Other nucleotide sequences in the sample specify the same CDR3. This rearrangement joins TRBV9 to TRBJ2-1, with D possibly matching TRBD2 (6 bases). Germline-derived CDR1 and CDR2 are SGDLS and YYNGEE. CDR3 length equals 15 residues. Trimming cost V 0 bases and J 2 bases, with 9 bases left between them. This CDR3 reads CASSVVSGPYNEQFF. The CDR3 DNA follows: TGTGCCAGCAGCGTAGTTAGCGGACCCTACAATGAGCAGTTCTTC.

The chain uses TRBV29-1 and TRBJ2-3, with D possibly matching TRBD2 (5 bases). The CDR3 runs to 13 residues. Germline V CDR1 and CDR2: SQVTM, ANQGSEA. V lost 7 bases and J 1 base, leaving 12 bases between the germline ends. The CDR3 sequence is CSAGVGGTDTQYF. For the CDR3, the DNA is TGCAGCGCTGGGGTCGGGGGCACAGATACGCAGTATTTT.

This chain links TRBV6-6 with TRBJ2-7; 8 positions agree with TRBD2. Germline assignment: CDR1 MNHNY and CDR2 SVGAGI (reference sequence). This CDR3 spans 16 amino acids. Germline trimming cut 0 bases from V and 2 bases from J; bases unmatched to any gene: 6. The CDR3: CASSYSMTGGTYEQYF. CDR3 bases: TGTGCCAGCAGTTACTCGATGACGGGAGGGACCTACGAGCAGTACTTC.

The rearrangement joins TRBV28 to TRBJ1-5, with a weak D call TRBD1 (5 bases). This CDR3 region has 18 residues. The germline gives CDR1 MDHEN, CDR2 SYDVKM. V was cut by 3 bases and J by 0 bases, with 18 bases left in between. CDR3 DNA sequence: TGTGCCAGCAGTTTGGCCGCGGGGCTCCGCTATAGCAATCAGCCCCAGCATTTT. Translated: CASSLAAGLRYSNQPQHF.

V and J are TRBV6-6 and TRBJ1-5; D may be TRBD1 (5 bases). The ends were cut back, 6 bases at V and 4 bases at J, with 10 bases in the middle. The CDR3 is 13 residues long. Germline CDR1 MNHNY, CDR2 SVGAGI (reference sequence). CDR3: CASRGDLNQPQHF. The CDR3 nucleotides are TGTGCCAGCAGGGGGGACCTAAATCAGCCCCAGCATTTT.

The chain uses TRBV28 and TRBJ1-1; TRBD1 aligns across 10 bases. Germline V CDR1 and CDR2: MDHEN, SYDVKM. The ends lost 5 bases at V and 11 bases at J; junction bases unmatched: 14. The CDR3 runs to 15 residues. DNA of the CDR3: TGTGCCAGCAGTCCACTCCTTATCGGACAGGGGGAGGCTTTCTTT. It encodes CASSPLLIGQGEAFF.

V is TRBV7-3 and J is TRBJ2-1; D not certain. This CDR3 spans 14 amino acids. Trimming removed 5 bases at V and 5 bases at J, with 13 bases between. Per germline, CDR1 SGHTA and CDR2 FQGTGA. The CDR3: CASSPRHGNNEQFF. The CDR3 DNA follows: TGTGCCAGCAGCCCCCGGCATGGCAACAATGAGCAGTTCTTC. Filled out from reference TRBV7-3 and TRBJ2-1, the complete variable domain reads GAGVSQTPSNKVTEKGKYVELRCDPISGHTALYWYRQSLGQGPEFLIYFQGTGAADDSGLPNDRFFAVRPEGSVSTLKIQRTERGDSAVYLCASSPRHGNNEQFFGPGTRLTVL.

This chain connects TRBV10-3 to TRBJ2-1; D uncertain. Germline CDR1 is ENHRY and CDR2 is SYGVKD. V lost 7 bases and J 1 base, leaving 14 bases between the germline ends. The CDR3 consists of 15 residues. The CDR3 coding sequence is TGTGCCATCACCGACCCCCGGCGTTCCTACAATGAGCAGTTCTTC. Its translation: CAITDPRRSYNEQFF.